The 11 T cell receptor beta chains reported below all come from one sample, sequenced in a study of identical twins listed by TCRdb under 2016. The receptor library was made with 5' RACE. TCRdb shows the sequencer as Illumina HiSeq 2000. TCRdb itself trimmed the public reads at Q25 with fastp, ran MiXCR and retained productive beta chains. One record per CDR3 amino acid sequence lists the most common genes and DNA. The sample records 200,000 to 250,000 distinct CDR3 sequences, approximately 10% of which are singletons. About a tenth of the sample lies in the top ten. The sequenced sample consisted of memory T cells sorted from blood. Taken with the paper, the label for cell subset or site translates to: CD45RO+ enriched T cells. The receptors here all came from a man aged 50-60 years in good health.

This clonotype was observed a handful of times. V gene TRBV29-1 combines with J gene TRBJ1-2, with D possibly TRBD1 on 5 matching bases. CDR1 is SQVTM, CDR2 ANQGSEA, per germline. There are 13 residues in the CDR3. The V end lost 5 bases, the J end lost 0 bases, and 10 bases lay between the germline ends. CDR3 in amino acids: CSVQRGPNYGYTF. The CDR3 DNA sequence: TGCAGCGTTCAGCGGGGACCTAACTATGGCTACACCTTC.

This clonotype occurred many times. This rearrangement joins TRBV27 to TRBJ2-1; 13 positions match TRBD2. This CDR3 is built from 15 residues. CDR1 is MNHEY, CDR2 SMNVEV, per germline (reference sequence). Germline trimming cut 2 bases from V and 10 bases from J; bases unmatched to any gene: 5. The DNA for the CDR3 is TGTGCCAGCAGTTTACGACTAGCGGGGGGCCCAGAGCAGTTCTTC. Translated, it gives CASSLRLAGGPEQFF.

This clonotype has ten or more counts. The CDR3 DNA reads TGTGCCAGCAGCTTAGCCGGGGATTACGAGCAGTACTTC. Its protein product is CASSLAGDYEQYF. The chain has TRBV7-2 and TRBJ2-7; D perhaps matches TRBD2 (5 bases). In germline, CDR1 is SGHTA, CDR2 FQGNSA. The V and J ends lost 0 bases and 4 bases respectively, with 7 bases between them. There are 13 residues in the CDR3.

This clonotype has a handful of counts. The genes are TRBV20-1 and TRBJ2-2; D is possibly TRBD1 (6 bases). Trimming removed 1 base from V and 2 bases from J, with 17 bases in between. The V gene's germline CDR1 is DFQATT and CDR2 SNEGSKA (reference sequence). The length of the CDR3 is 17 residues. CDR3 amino acids: CSARAGEPTLNTGELFF. CDR3 coding DNA: TGCAGTGCTAGAGCAGGGGAACCGACCCTTAACACCGGGGAGCTGTTTTTT.

The table lists this clonotype with many counts. The V gene is TRBV20-1, the J gene TRBJ2-3; the match to TRBD2 covers 8 bases. CDR1 DFQATT and CDR2 SNEGSKA come from the germline V gene (reference sequence). Trimming at V came to 3 bases and at J to 6 bases, leaving 2 bases not matched to a gene. The CDR3 has 12 amino acids. This CDR3 is CSASGTRDTQYF. CDR3 bases: TGCAGTGCTAGTGGGACTAGGGATACGCAGTATTTT.

The chain carries TRBV11-2 and TRBJ2-5; 7 nucleotides align to TRBD2. Unmatched junction bases numbered 4, after V lost 1 base and J lost 5 bases. The CDR3 covers 14 residues. Germline assignment: CDR1 SGHAT and CDR2 FQNNGV. CDR3 amino acids: CASSLVAGHETQYF. In DNA form, the CDR3 reads TGTGCCAGCAGCTTAGTAGCGGGCCATGAGACCCAGTACTTC.

The gene calls are TRBV25-1 and TRBJ2-7, with TRBD1 identical over 11 bases. Germline V gene data show CDR1 as MGHDK and CDR2 as SYGVNS. The CDR3 extends over 13 amino acids. Trimming at V came to 8 bases and at J to 4 bases, leaving 4 bases not matched to a gene. The CDR3 spells CASARDRGYEQYF. CDR3 nucleotide sequence: TGTGCCAGCGCCCGGGACAGGGGGTACGAGCAGTACTTC.

This clonotype was detected only a few times. The chain employs TRBV27 and TRBJ1-5; D not resolved. The V and J ends lost 3 bases and 7 bases respectively, with 7 bases between them. The CDR3 has 12 amino acids. From germline, CDR1 is MNHEY and CDR2 SMNVEV (reference sequence). The CDR3 bases are TGTGCCAGCAGTTTTGTTGGCCAGCCCCAGCATTTT. Protein: CASSFVGQPQHF.

This chain links TRBV6-1 with TRBJ1-3; 7 nucleotides agree with TRBD1. The germline gives CDR1 MNHNS, CDR2 SASEGT. This CDR3 is built from 15 residues. V gave up 8 bases and J gave up 0 bases; unmatched junction bases: 7. The CDR3 region is CASGDSSSSGNTIYF. The CDR3 bases are TGTGCCAGCGGGGACAGCTCGAGCTCTGGAAACACCATATATTTT.

This clonotype appeared many times. This chain links TRBV3-1 with TRBJ1-2; a possible D gene is TRBD1 (5 bases). Trimming shortened V by 6 bases and J by 4 bases, and 15 bases separated the two germline ends. This CDR3 contains 14 residues. Germline assignment: CDR1 LGHDT and CDR2 YNNKEL (reference sequence). The CDR3, as DNA: TGTGCCAGCAGGGCGGGACCGATGATCTATGGCTACACCTTC. Translation gives CASRAGPMIYGYTF.

This clonotype was detected ten times or more. The V gene is TRBV20-1, the J gene TRBJ2-5; TRBD2 matches at 14 bases. The V gene's germline CDR1 is DFQATT and CDR2 SNEGSKA (reference sequence). V gave up 6 bases and J gave up 2 bases; unmatched junction bases: 8. CDR3 length equals 16 residues. Written as DNA, the CDR3 is TGCAGTGCACTTCGACTAGCGGGAGGGGGACAAGAGACCCAGTACTTC. It specifies CSALRLAGGGQETQYF.